This TCR beta chain was obtained from a study of memory CD4+ T cells and cytomegalovirus serostatus. Study information: Donors were healthy Belgian adults, under ten CMV seropositive and under 30 seronegative.

Germline values: CDR1 LNHDA, CDR2 SQIVND (reference sequence). This CDR3 is 16 amino acids long. V was pared by 3 bases and J by 0 bases, with 15 bases between. Generated by immunoSEQ multiplex PCR, the TCRdb table keeps only in-frame clones and is missing some. The sample holds 56,000 or so clones; roughly 80% are singletons and the top ten take 0.4%. Single viable CD3+CD4+CD8-CD45RO+ cells were sorted as the memory CD4+ T cells. Donors' CMV status reflects serum IgG against pp150, pp28, p38, p52. The material sequenced was memory CD4+ T cells from blood. The clonotype originates from an adult in good health and CMV-seronegative. The V gene is TRBV19, the J gene TRBJ2-7, with D possibly being TRBD2 (7 bases). This CDR3 reads CASSMLPGGNSYEQYF. The CDR3 coding sequence is TGTGCCAGTAGTATGCTCCCGGGGGGCAACTCCTACGAGCAGTACTTC.